This TCR beta chain was found in a study of OX40 agonist ivuxolimab in advanced cancers. About the study: Three patients, one with hepatocellular carcinoma and two with cutaneous melanoma, achieved partial responses.

The repertoire was sequenced with immunoSEQ multiplex PCR; TCRdb's copy has only in-frame clones and lacks some. The repertoire consists of about 25,000 clones, with about 85% occurring once and the leading ten covering 33%. Trimming pared 0 bases from V and 2 bases from J, leaving 12 bases between. Germline V gene lookup returns CDR1 SGDLS and CDR2 YYNGEE. The CDR3 has 15 residues. The chain joins TRBV9 to TRBJ2-7; D is uncertain. Specimen: CD4+ or CD8+ T cells sorted from blood, collected in a trial of the OX40 agonist ivuxolimab. The TCR sequence derives from an adult with an advanced solid tumor such as melanoma, head and neck, liver or kidney cancer. The CDR3 sequence is CASSVGTAPTYEQYF. The CDR3 DNA is TGTGCCAGCAGCGTAGGGACGGCTCCGACCTACGAGCAGTACTTC.